This record covers a single T cell receptor beta chain. The data derive from a study of blood T cell repertoires in COVID-19. As originally analysed: It was from reference gene primer amplification that nucleated cell counts were estimated. Assay used: immunoSEQ multiplex PCR; TCRdb lists only in-frame clones, some missing. V and J calls plus clone size are reproduced from that table; the DNA served to infer D and trimming. This table has 60,000 to 90,000 clones, roughly 85% appearing once. The CDR3 is 13 residues long. The trim removed 10 bases at V and 5 bases at J, leaving 4 bases unmatched. The germline V gene has CDR1 ENHRY and CDR2 SYGVKD.

The sample taken for sequencing was peripheral blood. This chain uses TRBV10-3 with TRBJ2-5; 13 nucleotides line up with TRBD2. The sequence was obtained from a man in his sixties with COVID-19, enrolled during active disease. CDR3 nucleotide sequence: TGTGCCACCACTAGCGGGAGGGATGAGACCCAGTACTTC. The encoded protein is CATTSGRDETQYF.